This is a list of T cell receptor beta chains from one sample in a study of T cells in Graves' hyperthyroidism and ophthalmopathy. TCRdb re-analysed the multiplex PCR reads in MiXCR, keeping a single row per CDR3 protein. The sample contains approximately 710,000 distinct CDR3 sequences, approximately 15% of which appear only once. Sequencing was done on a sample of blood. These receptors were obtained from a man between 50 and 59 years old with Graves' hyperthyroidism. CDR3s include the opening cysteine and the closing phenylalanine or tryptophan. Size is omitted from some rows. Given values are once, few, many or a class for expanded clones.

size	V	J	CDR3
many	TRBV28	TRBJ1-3	CASTRGTGNTIYF
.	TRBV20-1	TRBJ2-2	CSAFTPPLAGGTGELFF
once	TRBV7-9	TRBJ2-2	CASRPNSGRVTGELFF
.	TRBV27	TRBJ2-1	CASKSLGGGPYNEQFF
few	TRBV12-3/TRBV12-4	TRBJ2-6	CASSLGQRATGANVLTF
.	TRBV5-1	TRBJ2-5	CASSPTRGWETQYF
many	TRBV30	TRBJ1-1	CAWSPGWGGNTEAFF
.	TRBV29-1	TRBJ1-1	CSVSSAGGTEAFF
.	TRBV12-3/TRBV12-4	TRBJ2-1	CASSLSIGGRAVQDEQFF
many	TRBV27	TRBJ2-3	CASSSAPGGVNTQYF
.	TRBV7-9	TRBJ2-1	CASSSRGLAGGTYNEQFF
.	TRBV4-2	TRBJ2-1	CASSQGAGGPIEQFF
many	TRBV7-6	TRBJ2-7	CASSSPSQGDEQYF
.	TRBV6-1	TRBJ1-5	CASSSNRDRGQVNQPQHF
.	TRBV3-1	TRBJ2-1	CASSQPRIGRGNNEQFF
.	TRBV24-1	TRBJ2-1	CATSDFRSKGGNEQFF
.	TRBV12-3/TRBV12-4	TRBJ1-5	CASSFWGGDGQPQHF
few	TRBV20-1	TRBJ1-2	CSARDPGPFYGYTF
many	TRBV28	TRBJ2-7	CASNLLTGNLDEQYF
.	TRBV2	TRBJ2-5	CASRPRREETQYF
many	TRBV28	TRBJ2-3	CASSLIGAPTDTQYF
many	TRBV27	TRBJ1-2	CASSSIGTDGYTF
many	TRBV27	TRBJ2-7	CASSLLRGNEDEQYF
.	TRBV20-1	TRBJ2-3	CSAREGSGRPEGDTQYF
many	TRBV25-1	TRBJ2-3	CASSDSSSYRDTQYF
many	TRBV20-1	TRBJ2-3	CSASARALADTQYF
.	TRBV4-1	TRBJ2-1	CASSQPTGDLYNEQFF
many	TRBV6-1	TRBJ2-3	CASRPSGRLDTQYF
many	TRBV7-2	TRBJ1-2	CASSSYINEQYGYTF
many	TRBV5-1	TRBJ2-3	CASSLTGSADTQYF
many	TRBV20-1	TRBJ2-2	CSATSGREGSGELFF
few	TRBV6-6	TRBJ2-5	CASSYSDREETQYF
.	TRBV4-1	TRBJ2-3	CASSPLEGPDTQYF
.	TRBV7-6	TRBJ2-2	CASSFRTLSGELFF
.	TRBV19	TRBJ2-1	CASTYNPGHPQFF
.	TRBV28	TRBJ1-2	CASSLGGALYYGYTF
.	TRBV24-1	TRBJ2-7	CATSDSRRESSYEQCF
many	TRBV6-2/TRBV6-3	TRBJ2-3	CASNYRTSGFSTDTQYF
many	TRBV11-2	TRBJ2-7	CASSPLPGQAVHEQYF
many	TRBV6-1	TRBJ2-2	CASSRTSNANTGELFF